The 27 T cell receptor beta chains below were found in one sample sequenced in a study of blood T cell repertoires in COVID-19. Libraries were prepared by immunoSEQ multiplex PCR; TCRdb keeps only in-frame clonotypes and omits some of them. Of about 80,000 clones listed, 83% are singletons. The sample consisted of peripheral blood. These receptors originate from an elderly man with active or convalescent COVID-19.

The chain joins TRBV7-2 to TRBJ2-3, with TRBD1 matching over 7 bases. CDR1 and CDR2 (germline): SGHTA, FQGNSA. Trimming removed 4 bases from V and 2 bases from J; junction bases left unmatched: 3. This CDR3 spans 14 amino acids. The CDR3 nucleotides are TGTGCCAGCAGCTCAGACAGGGCCACAGATACGCAGTATTTT. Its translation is CASSSDRATDTQYF.

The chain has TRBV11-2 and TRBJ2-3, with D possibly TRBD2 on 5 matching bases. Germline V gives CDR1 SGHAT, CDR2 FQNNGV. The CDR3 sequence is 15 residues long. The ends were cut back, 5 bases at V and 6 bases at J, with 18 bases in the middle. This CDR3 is CASSPGTIRGDTQYF. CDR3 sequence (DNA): TGTGCCAGCAGCCCTGGAACTATCCGAGGGGATACGCAGTATTTT.

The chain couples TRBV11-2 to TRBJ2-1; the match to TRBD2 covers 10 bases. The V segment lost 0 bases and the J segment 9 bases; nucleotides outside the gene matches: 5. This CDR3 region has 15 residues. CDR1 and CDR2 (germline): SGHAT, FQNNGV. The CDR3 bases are TGTGCCAGCAGCTTAGATGTAGCGGGAGGCCGTGAGCAGTTCTTC. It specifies CASSLDVAGGREQFF.

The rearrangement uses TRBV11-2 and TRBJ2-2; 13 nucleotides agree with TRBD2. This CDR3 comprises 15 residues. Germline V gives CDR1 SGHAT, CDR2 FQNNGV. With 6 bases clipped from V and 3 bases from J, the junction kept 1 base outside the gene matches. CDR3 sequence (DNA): TGTGCCAGCAGACTAGCGGGAGGGTACACCGGGGAGCTGTTTTTT. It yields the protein CASRLAGGYTGELFF.

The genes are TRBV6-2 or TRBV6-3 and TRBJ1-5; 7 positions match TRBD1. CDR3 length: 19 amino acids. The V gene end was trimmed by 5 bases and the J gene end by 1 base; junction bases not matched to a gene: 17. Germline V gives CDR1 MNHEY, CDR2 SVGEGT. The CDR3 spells CASSGPPDRPMESNQPQHF. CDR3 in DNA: TGTGCCAGCAGTGGGCCCCCGGACAGGCCCATGGAAAGCAATCAGCCCCAGCATTTT.

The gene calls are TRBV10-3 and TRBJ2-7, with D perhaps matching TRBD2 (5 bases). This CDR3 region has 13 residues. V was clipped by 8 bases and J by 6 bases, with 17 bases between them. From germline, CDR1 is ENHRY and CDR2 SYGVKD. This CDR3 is CAIGGSGLGEQYF. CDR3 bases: TGTGCCATCGGAGGCTCCGGGCTAGGCGAGCAGTACTTC.

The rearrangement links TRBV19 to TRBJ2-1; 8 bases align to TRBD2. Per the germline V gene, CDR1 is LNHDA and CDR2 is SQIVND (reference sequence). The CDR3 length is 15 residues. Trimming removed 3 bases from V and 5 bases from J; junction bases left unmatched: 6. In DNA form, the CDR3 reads TGTGCCAGTAGTATTCTGACTAGCGATGACAATGAGCAGTTCTTC. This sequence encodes CASSILTSDDNEQFF.

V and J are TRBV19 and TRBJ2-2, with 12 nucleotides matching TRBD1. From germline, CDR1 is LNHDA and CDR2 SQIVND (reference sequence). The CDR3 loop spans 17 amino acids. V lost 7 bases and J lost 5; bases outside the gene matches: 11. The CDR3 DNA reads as TGTGCCAGTACCGCCGGGACAGGGGGCAGTGTAACCGGGGAGCTGTTTTTT. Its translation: CASTAGTGGSVTGELFF.

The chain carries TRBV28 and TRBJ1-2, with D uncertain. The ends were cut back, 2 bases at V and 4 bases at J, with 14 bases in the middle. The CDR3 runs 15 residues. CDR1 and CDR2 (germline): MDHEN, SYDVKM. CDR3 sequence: CASSLDPEVGYGYTF. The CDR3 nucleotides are TGTGCCAGCAGTTTAGACCCCGAGGTGGGCTATGGCTACACCTTC.

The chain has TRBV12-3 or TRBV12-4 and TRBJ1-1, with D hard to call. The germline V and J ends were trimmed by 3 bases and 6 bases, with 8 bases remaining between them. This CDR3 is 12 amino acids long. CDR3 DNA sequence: TGTGCCAGCAGTTTCGGGTCACCTGAAGCTTTCTTT. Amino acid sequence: CASSFGSPEAFF.

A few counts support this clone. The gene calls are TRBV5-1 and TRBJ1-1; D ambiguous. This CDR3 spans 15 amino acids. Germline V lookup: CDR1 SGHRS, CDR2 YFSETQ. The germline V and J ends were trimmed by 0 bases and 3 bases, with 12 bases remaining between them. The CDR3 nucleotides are TGCGCCAGCAGCTTGGGACTGAATTCCTACACTGAAGCTTTCTTT. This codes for CASSLGLNSYTEAFF.

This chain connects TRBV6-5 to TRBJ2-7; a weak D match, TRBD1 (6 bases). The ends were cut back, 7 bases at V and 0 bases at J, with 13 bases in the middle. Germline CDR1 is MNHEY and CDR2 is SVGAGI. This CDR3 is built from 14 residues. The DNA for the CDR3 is TGTGCCAGCACCCAACAGGGTGCCTCCTACGAGCAGTACTTC. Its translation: CASTQQGASYEQYF.

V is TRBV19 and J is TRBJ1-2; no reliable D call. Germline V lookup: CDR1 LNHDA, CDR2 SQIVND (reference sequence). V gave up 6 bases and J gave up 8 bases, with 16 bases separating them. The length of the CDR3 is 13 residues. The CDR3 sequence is CASRPGREWGYTF. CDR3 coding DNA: TGTGCCAGTAGACCTGGGCGAGAGTGGGGCTACACCTTC.

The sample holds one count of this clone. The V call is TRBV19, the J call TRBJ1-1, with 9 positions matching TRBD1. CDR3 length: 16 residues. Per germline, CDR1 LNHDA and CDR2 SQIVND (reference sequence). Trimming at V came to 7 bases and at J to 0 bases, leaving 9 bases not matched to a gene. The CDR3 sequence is CASKTRDRVMNTEAFF. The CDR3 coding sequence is TGTGCCAGTAAGACCCGGGACAGGGTAATGAACACTGAAGCTTTCTTT.

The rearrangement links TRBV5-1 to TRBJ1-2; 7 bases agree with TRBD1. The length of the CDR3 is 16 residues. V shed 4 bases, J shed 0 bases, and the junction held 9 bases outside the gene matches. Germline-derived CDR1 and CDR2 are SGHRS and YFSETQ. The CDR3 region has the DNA TGCGCCAGCAGCCCGCTCGGGGACAGACCTAACTATGGCTACACCTTC. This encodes CASSPLGDRPNYGYTF.

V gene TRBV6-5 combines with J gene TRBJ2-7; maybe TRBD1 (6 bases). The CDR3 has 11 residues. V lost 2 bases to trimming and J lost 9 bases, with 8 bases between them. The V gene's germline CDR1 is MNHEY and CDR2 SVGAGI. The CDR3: CASSYQGTQYF. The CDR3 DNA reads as TGTGCCAGCAGTTACCAGGGGACGCAGTACTTC.

The CDR3 is CSVEDQFGNRGVTEAFF. The CDR3 DNA sequence: TGCAGCGTTGAAGATCAATTCGGGAACAGGGGCGTCACTGAAGCTTTCTTT. V gene TRBV29-1 combines with J gene TRBJ1-1, with 7 bases fitting TRBD1. J lost 4 bases, V lost 0 bases, and 14 bases had no gene match. Germline V gives CDR1 SQVTM, CDR2 ANQGSEA. This CDR3 spans 17 amino acids.

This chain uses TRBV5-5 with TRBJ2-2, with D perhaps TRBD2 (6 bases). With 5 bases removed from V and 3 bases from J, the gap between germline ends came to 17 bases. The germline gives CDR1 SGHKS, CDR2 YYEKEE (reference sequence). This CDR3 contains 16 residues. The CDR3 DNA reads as TGTGCCAGCAGAACCGGGACTTCAGTCTACACCGGGGAGCTGTTTTTT. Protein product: CASRTGTSVYTGELFF. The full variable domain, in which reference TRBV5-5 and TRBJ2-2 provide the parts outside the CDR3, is DAGVTQSPTHLIKTRGQQVTLRCSPISGHKSVSWYQQVLGQGPQFIFQYYEKEERGRGNFPDRFSARQFPNYSSELNVNALLLGDSALYLCASRTGTSVYTGELFFGEGSRLTVL.

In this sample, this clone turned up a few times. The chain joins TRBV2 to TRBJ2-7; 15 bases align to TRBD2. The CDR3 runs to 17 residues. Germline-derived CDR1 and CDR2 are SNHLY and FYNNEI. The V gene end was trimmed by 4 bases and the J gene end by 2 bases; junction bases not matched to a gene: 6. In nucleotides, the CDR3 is TGTGCCAGCAGTGCCGGGACTAGCGGGAGGATGGCCTACGAGCAGTACTTC. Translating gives CASSAGTSGRMAYEQYF.

The CDR3 reads CASSWRDRPLEAFF. CDR3 bases: TGTGCCAGCAGCTGGAGGGACAGACCCCTGGAAGCTTTCTTT. This sequence joins TRBV11-3 and TRBJ1-1, with 7 bases aligning to TRBD1. CDR3 length equals 14 residues. The ends lost 4 bases at V and 8 bases at J; junction bases unmatched: 10. CDR1 SGHNT and CDR2 YENEEA come from the germline V gene.

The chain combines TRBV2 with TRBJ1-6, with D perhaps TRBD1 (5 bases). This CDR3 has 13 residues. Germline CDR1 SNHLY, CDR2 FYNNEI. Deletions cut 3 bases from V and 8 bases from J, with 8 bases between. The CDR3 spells CASSDRADSPLHF. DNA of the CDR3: TGTGCCAGCAGTGACAGGGCCGATTCACCCCTCCACTTT.

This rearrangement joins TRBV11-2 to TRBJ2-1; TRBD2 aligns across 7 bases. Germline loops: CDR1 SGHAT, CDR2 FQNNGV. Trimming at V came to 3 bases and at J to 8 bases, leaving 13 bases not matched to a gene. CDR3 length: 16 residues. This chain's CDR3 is CASSFQAGRGYHEQFF. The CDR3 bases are TGTGCCAGCAGCTTCCAAGCGGGGCGGGGGTATCATGAGCAGTTCTTC.

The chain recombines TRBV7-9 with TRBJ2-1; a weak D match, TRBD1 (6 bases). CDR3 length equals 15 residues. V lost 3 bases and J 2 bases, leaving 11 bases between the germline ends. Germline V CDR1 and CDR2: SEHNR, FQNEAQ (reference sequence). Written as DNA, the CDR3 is TGTGCCAGCAGCTTCTACAGGGAAGCCTACAATGAGCAGTTCTTC. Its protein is CASSFYREAYNEQFF. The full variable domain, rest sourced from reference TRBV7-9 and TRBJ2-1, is DTGVSQNPRHKITKRGQNVTFRCDPISEHNRLYWYRQTLGQGPEFLTYFQNEAQLEKSRLLSDRFSAERPKGSFSTLEIQRTEQGDSAMYLCASSFYREAYNEQFFGPGTRLTVL.

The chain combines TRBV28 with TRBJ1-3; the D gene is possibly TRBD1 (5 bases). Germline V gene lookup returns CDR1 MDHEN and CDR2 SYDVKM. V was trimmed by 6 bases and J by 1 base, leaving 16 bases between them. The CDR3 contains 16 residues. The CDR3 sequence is CASRAGTAASGNTIYF. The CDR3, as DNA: TGTGCCAGCAGGGCAGGGACTGCCGCATCTGGAAACACCATATATTTT.

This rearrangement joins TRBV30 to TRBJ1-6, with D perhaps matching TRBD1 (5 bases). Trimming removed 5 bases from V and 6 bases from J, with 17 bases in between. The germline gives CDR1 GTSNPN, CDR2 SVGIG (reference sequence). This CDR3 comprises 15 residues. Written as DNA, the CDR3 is TGTGCCTGGGATATTAAACAGGTCGCTAATTCACCCCTCCACTTT. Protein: CAWDIKQVANSPLHF.

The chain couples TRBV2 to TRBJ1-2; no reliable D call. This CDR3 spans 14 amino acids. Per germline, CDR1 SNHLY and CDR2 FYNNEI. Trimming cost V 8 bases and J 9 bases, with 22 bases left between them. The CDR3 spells CASLPGAGLKRYTF. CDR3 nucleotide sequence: TGTGCCAGCCTTCCGGGAGCTGGGTTAAAGCGCTACACCTTC.

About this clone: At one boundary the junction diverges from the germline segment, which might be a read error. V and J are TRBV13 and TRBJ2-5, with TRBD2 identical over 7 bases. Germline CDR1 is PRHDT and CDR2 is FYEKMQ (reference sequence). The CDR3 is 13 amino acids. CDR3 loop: CACSLAGLETQYF. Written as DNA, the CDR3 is TGTGCCTGCAGCTTAGCGGGTCTTGAGACCCAGTACTTC.